These T cell receptor beta chains were read from a single sample in a study of cytomegalovirus exposure and HLA in healthy donors. Measured with immunoSEQ multiplex PCR; TCRdb has only the in-frame clones, and not every one. The sample holds approximately 88,000 clones, about 80% seen once. The sequencing input was PBMCs. These TCRs come from a male donor in good health and CMV-seronegative. The CDR3 runs from the conserved cysteine through the conserved F or W. A D gene is named only where the DNA matches it firmly. Clone size is given for some rows only: seen once, a few or many times, or a class if the clone is expanded.

. | TRBD1 | TRBJ1-2 | 16 | TRBV18 | TGTGCCAGCTCACCACCCATGGGACAGGGAGTCTATGGCTACACCTTC | CASSPPMGQGVYGYTF
. | TRBD2 | TRBJ2-2 | 15 | TRBV9 | TGTGCCAGCAGCCCAGCGGGGGAGAACACCGGGGAGCTGTTTTTT | CASSPAGENTGELFF
. | . | TRBJ1-1 | 12 | TRBV25-1 | TGTGCCAGCAGTAGTAGGGGCACTGAAGCTTTCTTT | CASSSRGTEAFF
. | . | TRBJ2-7 | 16 | TRBV5-1 | TGCGCCAGCGGCGACCCGAAAGACAAGAACACCTACGAGCAGTACTTC | CASGDPKDKNTYEQYF
few | TRBD1 | TRBJ1-6 | 15 | TRBV18 | TGTGCCAGCTCCCAAGCGCACAGGGGGCAATCACCCCTCCACTTT | CASSQAHRGQSPLHF
. | . | TRBJ2-7 | 13 | TRBV27 | TGTGCCAGCAGTTTAGGCAGGGTAAACGAGCAGTACTTC | CASSLGRVNEQYF
. | TRBD1 | TRBJ2-1 | 13 | TRBV28 | TGTGCCAGCAGTGCCCGGGACAGGGGTTGGGAGTTCTTC | CASSARDRGWEFF
. | TRBD1 | TRBJ2-7 | 17 | TRBV5-5 | TGTGCCAGCAGTCCATCCGGGACAGGGGGCTCCAGCGACGAGCAGTACTTC | CASSPSGTGGSSDEQYF
. | TRBD1 | TRBJ2-3 | 16 | TRBV5-4 | TGTGCCAGCAGCCCGGAGGGACAGGGACGCACAGATACGCAGTATTTT | CASSPEGQGRTDTQYF
. | . | TRBJ2-6 | 16 | TRBV6-6 | TGTGCCAGCAGTTATTTCGGGTTCTCTGGGGCCAACGTCCTGACTTTC | CASSYFGFSGANVLTF
. | TRBD1 | TRBJ1-1 | 15 | TRBV27 | TGTGCCAGCAGTCCGACAGGGATCCTGAACACTGAAGCTTTCTTT | CASSPTGILNTEAFF
. | . | TRBJ2-6 | 16 | TRBV2 | TGTGCCAGCAGTGAGGACGAGCGGTCTGGGGCCAACGTCCTGACTTTC | CASSEDERSGANVLTF
. | . | TRBJ2-5 | 15 | TRBV4-3 | TGCGCCAGCAGCCAAGAAAGGACATATCAAGAGACCCAGTACTTC | CASSQERTYQETQYF
. | TRBD1 | TRBJ2-5 | 13 | TRBV11-2 | TGTGCCAGCAGCTTCGGGACAGGGGAGACCCAGTACTTC | CASSFGTGETQYF
. | TRBD1 | TRBJ1-2 | 14 | TRBV5-4 | TGTGCCAGCAGCTTTCAGGGGGCTAACTATGGCTACACCTTC | CASSFQGANYGYTF
. | . | TRBJ2-1 | 14 | TRBV6-6 | TGTGCCAGCAGTTACCCAGGGCCCTACAATGAGCAGTTCTTC | CASSYPGPYNEQFF
few | TRBD1 | TRBJ2-7 | 13 | TRBV5-4 | TGTGCCAGCAGATGGACAGGGGGAGACGAGCAGTACTTC | CASRWTGGDEQYF
. | TRBD1 | TRBJ1-1 | 14 | TRBV14 | TGTGCCAGCAGCCTGGCTGGTACAGGGGCTGAAGCTTTCTTT | CASSLAGTGAEAFF
. | . | TRBJ2-7 | 12 | TRBV28 | TGTGCCAGCAGTTCCCGATCCTACGAGCAGTACTTC | CASSSRSYEQYF
. | . | TRBJ2-1 | 16 | TRBV4-3 | TGCGCCAGCAGCCAAGTACGGGTGGCAGGGAACAATGAGCAGTTCTTC | CASSQVRVAGNNEQFF
. | . | TRBJ1-5 | 15 | TRBV5-6 | TGTGCCAGCAGCGCTCGACCAGGGGCAAATCAGCCCCAGCATTTT | CASSARPGANQPQHF
. | TRBD1 | TRBJ1-2 | 13 | TRBV2 | TGTGCCAGCAGTCGGACAGGGGGCCTTGGCTACACCTTC | CASSRTGGLGYTF
. | TRBD1 | TRBJ2-1 | 15 | TRBV7-8 | TGTGCCAGCAGAACCGGGACAGCTAAGTACAATGAGCAGTTCTTC | CASRTGTAKYNEQFF
. | . | TRBJ1-1 | 8 | TRBV10-1 | TGCGCCAGCACCGGAGCTTTCTTT | CASTGAFF
few | TRBD2 | TRBJ2-7 | 15 | TRBV7-2 | TGTGCCAGCAGCTTCCGGGACTACCCAAGGGACGAGCAGTACTTC | CASSFRDYPRDEQYF
once | TRBD1 | TRBJ1-1 | 13 | TRBV5-1 | TGCGCCAGCAGCCTACAGGGGGCGACTGAAGCTTTCTTT | CASSLQGATEAFF
few | TRBD2 | TRBJ2-3 | 17 | TRBV18 | TGTGCCAGCTCACGTGGGACTAGCGGGAGTAGGACAGATACGCAGTATTTT | CASSRGTSGSRTDTQYF
. | TRBD1 | TRBJ2-6 | 18 | TRBV19 | TGTGCCAGTAGTATCTCCAGGGGGCGCGTACCTGGGGCCAACGTCCTGACTTTC | CASSISRGRVPGANVLTF